This TCR beta chain was sequenced during a study of blood T cell repertoires in COVID-19. TCRdb's copy holds only in-frame clones and misses some; the assay was immunoSEQ multiplex PCR. The table shows some 290,000 clones, with about nine tenths occurring only once. Germline CDR1 and CDR2: MNHEY and SVGEGT. The CDR3 has 16 amino acids. With 2 bases removed from V and 0 bases from J, the gap between germline ends came to 13 bases. The V gene is TRBV6-2 or TRBV6-3, the J gene TRBJ1-1, with D perhaps matching TRBD1 (6 bases). Sequencing input: peripheral blood. This clonotype originated in a woman between 50 and 59 years old who had recovered from COVID-19. CDR3 bases: TGTGCCAGCAGTTACGTCCAGGGGCAATTGAACACTGAAGCTTTCTTT. Its translation is CASSYVQGQLNTEAFF.